This T cell receptor beta chain was captured by sequencing in a study of T cell responses to AZD1222 COVID-19 vaccine. Germline CDR1 reads SGHTS; CDR2 reads YDEGEE. With 1 base clipped from V and 1 base from J, the junction kept 7 bases outside the gene matches. The CDR3 consists of 16 residues. Overall study findings and caveats: Nearly half of spike-specific TCRs reportedly target variant regions that are unmutated in the B.1.351 and B.1.1.7 variants. None of the repertoires were sampled until the peak T cell response had passed.

Comments on this clone: The antigen is undetermined.

Using immunoSEQ multiplex PCR, the repertoire was profiled, and TCRdb retains in-frame clones only, with some absent. The table includes about 150,000 clones, around 86% detected once. The TCR sequence derives from an adult in good health. The chain couples TRBV5-8 to TRBJ1-1; TRBD1 agrees at 7 bases. The sample was peripheral blood, taken on day 0 of MenACWY control vaccination. This CDR3 reads CASSLYTGARNTEAFF. The CDR3 nucleotides read TGTGCCAGCAGCTTGTATACAGGGGCGCGGAACACTGAAGCTTTCTTT.